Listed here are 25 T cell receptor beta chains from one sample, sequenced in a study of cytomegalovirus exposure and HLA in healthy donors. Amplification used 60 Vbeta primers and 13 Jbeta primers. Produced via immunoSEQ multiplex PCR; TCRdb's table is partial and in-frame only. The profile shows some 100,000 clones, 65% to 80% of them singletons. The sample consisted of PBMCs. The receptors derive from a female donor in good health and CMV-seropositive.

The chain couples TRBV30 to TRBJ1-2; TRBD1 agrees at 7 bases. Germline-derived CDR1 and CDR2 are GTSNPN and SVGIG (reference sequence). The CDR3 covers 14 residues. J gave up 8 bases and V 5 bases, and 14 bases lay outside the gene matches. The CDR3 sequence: CAWFTQGVREGYTF. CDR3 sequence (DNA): TGTGCCTGGTTTACGCAGGGGGTTCGTGAGGGCTACACCTTC. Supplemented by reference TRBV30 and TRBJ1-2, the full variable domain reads SQTIHQWPATLVQPVGSPLSLECTVEGTSNPNLYWYRQAAGRGLQLLFYSVGIGQISSEVPQNLSASRPQDRQFILSSKKLLLSDSGFYLCAWFTQGVREGYTFGSGTRLTVV.

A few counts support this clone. In DNA form, the CDR3 reads TGTGCCAGCAGCTTGAGGCTTCAAGAGACCCAGTACTTC. This codes for CASSLRLQETQYF. This chain connects TRBV7-2 to TRBJ2-5; D is ambiguous. V was cut by 3 bases and J by 2 bases, with 7 bases left in between. The germline V gene encodes CDR1 SGHTA and CDR2 FQGNSA. The CDR3 covers 13 residues.

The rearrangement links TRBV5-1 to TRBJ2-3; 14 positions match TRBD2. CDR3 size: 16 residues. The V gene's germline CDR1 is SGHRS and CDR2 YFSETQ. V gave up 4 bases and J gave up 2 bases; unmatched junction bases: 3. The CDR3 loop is CASSVGLAGDTDTQYF. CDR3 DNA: TGCGCCAGCAGCGTGGGACTAGCGGGGGACACAGATACGCAGTATTTT.

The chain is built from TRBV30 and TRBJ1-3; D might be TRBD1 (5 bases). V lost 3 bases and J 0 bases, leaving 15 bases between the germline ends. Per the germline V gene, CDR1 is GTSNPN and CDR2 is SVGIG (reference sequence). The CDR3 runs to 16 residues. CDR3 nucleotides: TGTGCCTGGAGAATGGAGGGGTTTTACTCTGGAAACACCATATATTTT. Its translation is CAWRMEGFYSGNTIYF.

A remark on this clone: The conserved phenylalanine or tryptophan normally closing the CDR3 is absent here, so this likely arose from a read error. CDR3 amino acids: CASSQVGARRHTEAFV. The DNA for the CDR3 is TGCGCCAGCAGCCAAGTTGGGGCGAGAAGGCACACTGAAGCTTTCGTT. V and J are TRBV4-1 and TRBJ1-1, with a tentative D call TRBD1 (5 bases). CDR1 is MGHRA, CDR2 YSYEKL, per germline. The CDR3 has 16 amino acids. Trimming removed 1 base at V and 3 bases at J, with 15 bases between.

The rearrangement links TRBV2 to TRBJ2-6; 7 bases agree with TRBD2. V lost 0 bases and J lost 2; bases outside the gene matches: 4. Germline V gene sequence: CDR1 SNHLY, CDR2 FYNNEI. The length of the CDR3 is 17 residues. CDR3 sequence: CASSEAPRGAGANVLTF. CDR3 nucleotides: TGTGCCAGCAGTGAAGCGCCCCGGGGGGCTGGGGCCAACGTCCTGACTTTC.

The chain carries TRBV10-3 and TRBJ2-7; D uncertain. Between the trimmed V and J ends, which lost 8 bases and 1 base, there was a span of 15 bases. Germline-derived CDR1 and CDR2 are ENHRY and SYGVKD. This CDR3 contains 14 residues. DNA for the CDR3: TGTGCCATCTCCGTCTCTAGTAAGTCCTACGAGCAGTACTTC. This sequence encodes CAISVSSKSYEQYF.

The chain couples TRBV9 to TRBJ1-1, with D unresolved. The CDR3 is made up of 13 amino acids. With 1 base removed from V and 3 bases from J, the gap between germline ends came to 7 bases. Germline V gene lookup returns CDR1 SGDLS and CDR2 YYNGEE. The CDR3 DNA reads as TGTGCCAGCAGCGTAAACGGGGACACTGAAGCTTTCTTT. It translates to CASSVNGDTEAFF. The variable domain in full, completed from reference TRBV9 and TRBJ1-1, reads DSGVTQTPKHLITATGQRVTLRCSPRSGDLSVYWYQQSLDQGLQFLIQYYNGEERAKGNILERFSAQQFPDLHSELNLSSLELGDSALYFCASSVNGDTEAFFGQGTRLTVV.

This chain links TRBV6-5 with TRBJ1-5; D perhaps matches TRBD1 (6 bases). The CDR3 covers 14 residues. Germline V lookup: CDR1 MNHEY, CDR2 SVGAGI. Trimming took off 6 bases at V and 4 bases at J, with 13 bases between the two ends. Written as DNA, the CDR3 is TGTGCCAGCAGGCCACCGGGACATAATCAGCCCCAGCATTTT. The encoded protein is CASRPPGHNQPQHF.

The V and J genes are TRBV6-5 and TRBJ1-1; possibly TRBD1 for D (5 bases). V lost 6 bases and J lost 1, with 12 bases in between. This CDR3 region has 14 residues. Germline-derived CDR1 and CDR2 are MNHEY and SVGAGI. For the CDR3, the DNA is TGTGCCAGCAGACCCCAGGGAAGGAACACTGAAGCTTTCTTT. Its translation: CASRPQGRNTEAFF.

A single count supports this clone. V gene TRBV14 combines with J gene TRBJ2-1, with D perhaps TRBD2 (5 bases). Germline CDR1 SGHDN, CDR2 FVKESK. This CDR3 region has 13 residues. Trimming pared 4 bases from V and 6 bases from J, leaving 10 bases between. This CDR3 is CASSRLRVNEQFF. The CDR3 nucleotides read TGTGCCAGCAGCCGTCTGAGGGTCAATGAGCAGTTCTTC.

CDR3 sequence (DNA): TGTGCCAGCAGCTTAAGGAGGGCGGGGAACACTGAAGCTTTCTTT. This sequence encodes CASSLRRAGNTEAFF. The rearrangement uses TRBV11-2 and TRBJ1-1; D unresolved. This CDR3 region has 15 residues. Trimming cost V 2 bases and J 1 base, with 11 bases left between them. CDR1 is SGHAT, CDR2 FQNNGV, per germline.

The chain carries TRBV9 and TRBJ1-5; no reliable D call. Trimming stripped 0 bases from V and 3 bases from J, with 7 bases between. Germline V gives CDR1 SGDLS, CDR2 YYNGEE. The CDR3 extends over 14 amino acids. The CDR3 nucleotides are TGTGCCAGCAGCGTAGGTGGCAACAATCAGCCCCAGCATTTT. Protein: CASSVGGNNQPQHF.

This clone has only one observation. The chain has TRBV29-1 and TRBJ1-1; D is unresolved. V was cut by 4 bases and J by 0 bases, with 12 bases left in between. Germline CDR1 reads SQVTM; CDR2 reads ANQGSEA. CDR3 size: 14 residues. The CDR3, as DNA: TGCAGCGTTGGGCGCGGTAGCTTGAACACTGAAGCTTTCTTT. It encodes CSVGRGSLNTEAFF.

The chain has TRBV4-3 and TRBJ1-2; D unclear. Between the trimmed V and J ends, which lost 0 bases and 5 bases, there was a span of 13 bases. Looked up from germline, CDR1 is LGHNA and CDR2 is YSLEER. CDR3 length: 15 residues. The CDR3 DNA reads TGCGCCAGCAGCCAAGATCACACAAGTCCTTATGGCTACACCTTC. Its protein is CASSQDHTSPYGYTF.

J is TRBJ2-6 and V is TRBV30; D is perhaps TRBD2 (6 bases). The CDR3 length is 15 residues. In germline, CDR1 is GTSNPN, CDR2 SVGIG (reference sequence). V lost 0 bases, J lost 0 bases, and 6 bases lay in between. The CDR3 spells CAWSVRGSGANVLTF. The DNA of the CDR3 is TGTGCCTGGAGTGTGCGGGGCTCTGGGGCCAACGTCCTGACTTTC.

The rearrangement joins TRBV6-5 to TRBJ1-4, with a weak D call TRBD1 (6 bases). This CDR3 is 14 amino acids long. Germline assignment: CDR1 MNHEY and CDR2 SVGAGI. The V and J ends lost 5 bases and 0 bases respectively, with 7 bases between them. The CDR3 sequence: CASSRQATNEKLFF. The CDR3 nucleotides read TGTGCCAGCAGTCGACAGGCAACTAATGAAAAACTGTTTTTT.

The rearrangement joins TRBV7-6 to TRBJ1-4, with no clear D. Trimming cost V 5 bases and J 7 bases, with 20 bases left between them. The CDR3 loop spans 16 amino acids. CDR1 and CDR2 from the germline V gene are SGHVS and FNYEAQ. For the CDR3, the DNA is TGTGCCAGCAGCCAGCAGACCCCCGGAGAGGGTGAAAAACTGTTTTTT. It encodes CASSQQTPGEGEKLFF.

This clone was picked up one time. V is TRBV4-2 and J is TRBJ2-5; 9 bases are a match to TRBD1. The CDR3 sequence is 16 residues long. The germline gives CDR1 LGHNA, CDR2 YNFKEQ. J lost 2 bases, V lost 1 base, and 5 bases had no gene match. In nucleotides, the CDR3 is TGTGCCAGCAGCCAAGCAACGACAGGGGGTCAAGAGACCCAGTACTTC. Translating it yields CASSQATTGGQETQYF.

The CDR3 DNA follows: TGTGCCAGCAGCTTGGCGGGACAGGGTGTGAGGGGCTACACCTTC. This encodes CASSLAGQGVRGYTF. The chain recombines TRBV5-4 with TRBJ1-2; 9 nucleotides align to TRBD1. Germline V CDR1 and CDR2: SGHNT, YYREEE (reference sequence). The CDR3 loop spans 15 amino acids. Trimming took 0 bases from V and 8 from J; bases not matched to a gene: 8.

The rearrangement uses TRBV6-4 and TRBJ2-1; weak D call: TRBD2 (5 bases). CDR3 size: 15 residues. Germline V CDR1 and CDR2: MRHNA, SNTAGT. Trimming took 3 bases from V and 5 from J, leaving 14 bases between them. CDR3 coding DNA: TGTGCCAGCAGTGAAGGGATGTCGGGAAACAATGAGCAGTTCTTC. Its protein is CASSEGMSGNNEQFF.

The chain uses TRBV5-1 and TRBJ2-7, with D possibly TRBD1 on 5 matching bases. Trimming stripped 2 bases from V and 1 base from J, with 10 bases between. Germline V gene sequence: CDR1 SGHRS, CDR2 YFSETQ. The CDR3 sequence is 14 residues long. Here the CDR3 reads CASSFQKGSYEQYF. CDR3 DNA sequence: TGCGCCAGCAGCTTTCAAAAGGGGTCCTACGAGCAGTACTTC. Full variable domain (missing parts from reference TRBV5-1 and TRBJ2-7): KAGVTQTPRYLIKTRGQQVTLSCSPISGHRSVSWYQQTPGQGLQFLFEYFSETQRNKGNFPGRFSGRQFSNSRSEMNVSTLELGDSALYLCASSFQKGSYEQYFGPGTRLTVT.

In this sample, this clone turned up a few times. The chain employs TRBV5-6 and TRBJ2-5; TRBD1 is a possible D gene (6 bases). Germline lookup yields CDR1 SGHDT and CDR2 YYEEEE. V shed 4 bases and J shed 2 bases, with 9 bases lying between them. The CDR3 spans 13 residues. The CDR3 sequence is CASSMDRQETQYF. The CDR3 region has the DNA TGTGCCAGCAGCATGGACAGACAAGAGACCCAGTACTTC. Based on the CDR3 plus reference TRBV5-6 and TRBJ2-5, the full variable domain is DAGVTQSPTHLIKTRGQQVTLRCSPKSGHDTVSWYQQALGQGPQFIFQYYEEEERQRGNFPDRFSGHQFPNYSSELNVNALLLGDSALYLCASSMDRQETQYFGPGTRLLVL.

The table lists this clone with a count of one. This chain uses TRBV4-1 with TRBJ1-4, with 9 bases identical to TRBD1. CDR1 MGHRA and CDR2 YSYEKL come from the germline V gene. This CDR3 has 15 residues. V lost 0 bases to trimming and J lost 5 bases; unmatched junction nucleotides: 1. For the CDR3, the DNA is TGCGCCAGCAGCCAAGATGACAGGGGGAATGAAAAACTGTTTTTT. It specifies CASSQDDRGNEKLFF.

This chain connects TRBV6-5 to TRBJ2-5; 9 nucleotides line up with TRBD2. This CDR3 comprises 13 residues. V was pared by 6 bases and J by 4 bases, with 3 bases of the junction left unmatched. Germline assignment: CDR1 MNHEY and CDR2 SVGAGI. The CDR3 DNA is TGTGCCAGCAGACGGACTAGCGTAGAGACCCAGTACTTC. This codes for CASRRTSVETQYF.